One and the same sample provided the 9 T cell receptor beta chains below, sequenced in a study of cytomegalovirus exposure and HLA in healthy donors. The primer mix had 60 Vbeta and 13 Jbeta primers. Data came from immunoSEQ multiplex PCR; TCRdb stores just in-frame clones and leaves some out. The sample holds 90,000 to 140,000 clones, approximately 82% seen once. The sequenced sample was PBMCs. Every receptor here comes from a middle-aged man in good health and CMV-seropositive.

V is TRBV4-1 and J is TRBJ2-7, with D hard to call. The CDR3 has 13 residues. Germline-derived CDR1 and CDR2 are MGHRA and YSYEKL. V shed 5 bases and J shed 0 bases, with 8 bases lying between them. CDR3 sequence (DNA): TGCGCCAGCAGCGTCTCGGGCTCCTACGAGCAGTACTTC. Translated, it gives CASSVSGSYEQYF.

A single count supports this clone. J is TRBJ2-3 and V is TRBV19; 7 bases line up with TRBD1. V trimming: 4 bases; J trimming: 5 bases; junction bases outside the gene matches: 3. The CDR3 is made up of 13 amino acids. Germline values: CDR1 LNHDA, CDR2 SQIVND (reference sequence). Here the CDR3 DNA reads TGTGCCAGTAGTACGGACAGGCTAGATACGCAGTATTTT. Protein: CASSTDRLDTQYF.

Only one count was recorded for this clone. For the CDR3, the DNA is TGTGCCAGCAGTCCACCGGAAGGGAGGCCCTACAATGAGCAGTTCTTC. It codes for CASSPPEGRPYNEQFF. The chain uses TRBV25-1 and TRBJ2-1, with D perhaps matching TRBD2 (6 bases). The CDR3 is made up of 16 amino acids. From germline, CDR1 is MGHDK and CDR2 SYGVNS. Trimming took off 5 bases at V and 2 bases at J, with 16 bases between the two ends.

This clone has more than one count but fewer than ten. The rearrangement uses TRBV6-6 and TRBJ2-7; 9 bases line up with TRBD1. The CDR3 is 13 amino acids. The J segment lost 4 bases and the V segment lost 4 bases, leaving 2 bases of the junction unmatched. Germline V lookup: CDR1 MNHNY, CDR2 SVGAGI (reference sequence). The CDR3 is CASSWDRVYEQYF. Written as DNA, the CDR3 is TGTGCCAGCAGTTGGGACAGGGTGTACGAGCAGTACTTC.

This clone has just a few counts. The chain joins TRBV7-6 to TRBJ2-7, with 14 positions matching TRBD2. This CDR3 spans 15 amino acids. Germline values: CDR1 SGHVS, CDR2 FNYEAQ. V gave up 4 bases and J gave up 6 bases; unmatched junction bases: 5. This chain's CDR3 is CASSWTSGGNSEQYF. The CDR3 DNA is TGTGCCAGCAGCTGGACTAGCGGGGGGAACTCCGAGCAGTACTTC.

This rearrangement joins TRBV7-2 to TRBJ2-2, with 7 bases lining up with TRBD2. Germline CDR1 and CDR2: SGHTA and FQGNSA. The CDR3 covers 16 residues. The J segment lost 5 bases and the V segment lost 5 bases, leaving 11 bases of the junction unmatched. The CDR3 sequence is CASSRGRGSLTGELFF. In nucleotides, the CDR3 is TGTGCCAGCAGCCGCGGGAGAGGGAGTTTAACCGGGGAGCTGTTTTTT.

The chain couples TRBV11-3 to TRBJ2-7, with TRBD1 matching over 7 bases. V dropped 8 bases and J dropped 2; count of bases not matched to a gene: 9. Looked up from germline, CDR1 is SGHNT and CDR2 is YENEEA. This CDR3 region has 14 residues. The CDR3 sequence is CASGGRGFPYEQYF. In DNA form, the CDR3 reads TGTGCCAGCGGGGGCAGGGGGTTTCCCTACGAGCAGTACTTC.

This clone was counted once. The genes are TRBV28 and TRBJ2-7; a weak D match, TRBD1 (6 bases). There are 11 residues in the CDR3. In germline, CDR1 is MDHEN, CDR2 SYDVKM. V was cut by 3 bases and J by 9 bases, with 9 bases left in between. CDR3 in DNA: TGTGCCAGCAGTTTTCAGGGGAGGCAGTACTTC. Residues: CASSFQGRQYF.

This clone showed up just a few times. The J gene is TRBJ1-1, the V gene TRBV5-1, with D possibly being TRBD1 (5 bases). The CDR3 is made up of 13 amino acids. V lost 5 bases to trimming and J lost 2 bases, with 10 bases between them. Germline V gives CDR1 SGHRS, CDR2 YFSETQ. CDR3 DNA sequence: TGCGCCAGCAGGGGGCAGGGAAACACTGAAGCTTTCTTT. It yields the protein CASRGQGNTEAFF.